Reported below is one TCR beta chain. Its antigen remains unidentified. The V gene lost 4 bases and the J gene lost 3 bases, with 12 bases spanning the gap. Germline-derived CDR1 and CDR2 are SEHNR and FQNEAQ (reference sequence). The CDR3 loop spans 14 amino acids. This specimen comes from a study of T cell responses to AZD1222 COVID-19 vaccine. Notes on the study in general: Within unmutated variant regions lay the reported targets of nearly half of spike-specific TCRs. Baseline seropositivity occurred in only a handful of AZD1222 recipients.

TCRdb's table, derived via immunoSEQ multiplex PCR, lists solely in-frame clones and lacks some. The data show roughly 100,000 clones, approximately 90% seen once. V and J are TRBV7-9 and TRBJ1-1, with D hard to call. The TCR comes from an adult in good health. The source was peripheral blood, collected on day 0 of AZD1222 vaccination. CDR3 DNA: TGTGCCAGCAGCTCCACGGGGAGGGACACTGAAGCTTTCTTT. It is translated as CASSSTGRDTEAFF.